The following is a T cell receptor (beta chain) sequence with its context. Its target is not known. The V end was cut by 11 bases, the J end by 6 bases, with 15 bases between. The CDR3 runs 12 residues. Germline values: CDR1 ENHRY, CDR2 SYGVKD. This specimen comes from a study of T-cell reconstitution after alpha-beta-depleted transplantation in children. Notes on the study in general: In patients about two months after transplant, alpha-beta T cells reportedly arose from several hundred expanded graft clones. T-cell counts and diversity at one year post-transplant came mainly from newly produced T cells. Surviving recipient T cells and intrathymic progenitors accounted for some patients' high TCRbeta diversity at day 60.

Unique molecular identifiers featured in how the TCRbeta library was prepared. In TCRdb, the PCR reads were re-called with MiXCR into one record per CDR3 protein. The sample holds 450,000 to 550,000 distinct CDR3 sequences, about 10% seen once. The genes are TRBV10-3 and TRBJ2-3; D might be TRBD2 (6 bases). The source material was PBMCs, mostly from graft donor cells, sampled 180 days after TCRalphabeta/CD19-depleted stem cell transplant. This TCR derives from a female patient between 2 and 15 years old who had a stem cell transplant for aplastic anemia, so the T cells may come from the graft donor. CDR3 sequence: CALRDSWDTQYF. In DNA, the CDR3 is TGTGCCCTCCGGGACTCGTGGGATACGCAGTATTTT.